This T cell receptor beta chain was sequenced during a study of T cell repertoires in cytomegalovirus infection. Study context: Public TCR beta signature analysis indicated the presence of both CMV infection and matching HLA type.

TCRdb processed the reads anew with MiXCR; each CDR3 protein has one entry. Of about 310,000 distinct CDR3 sequences listed, about a sixth are singletons. The germline V and J ends were trimmed by 1 base and 1 base, with 12 bases remaining between them. Germline CDR1 reads SGHAT; CDR2 reads FQNNGV. This CDR3 has 16 residues. The rearrangement joins TRBV11-2 to TRBJ2-3, with D hard to call. This receptor was identified in a human donor in good health (CMV status not recorded). Some clones in this sample may be carry-over from other donors' samples. Sequenced input: PBMCs. The CDR3 is CASSLVLRQGTDTQYF. DNA for the CDR3: TGTGCCAGCAGCTTAGTTCTACGGCAGGGCACAGATACGCAGTATTTT.